The clone carrying this TCR beta chain was seen once. Its cognate antigen is unknown. The data originate from a study of graft-versus-host responses after intestinal transplantation. With 2 bases removed from V and 5 bases from J, the gap between germline ends came to 4 bases. In germline, CDR1 is SGHTA, CDR2 FQGNSA. This CDR3 has 12 amino acids. Assay used: immunoSEQ multiplex PCR; TCRdb lists only in-frame clones, some missing. Of fewer than 90,000 clones detected, about 94% appear once; the ten largest clones hold over 0.15%. Findings and caveats of the study: Those patients showing graft-donor T cell macrochimerism displayed high graft-versus-host to host-versus-graft clonal ratios in allografts. GvH clones surfaced in recipient marrow, some emerging earlier in ileum or blood. Early post-transplant falls in HvG clones accompanied the peak levels of circulating GvH clones.

The sample was unstimulated CD4+ T cells sorted from spleen or lymph node cells, taken before transplant. The V and J genes are TRBV7-2 and TRBJ1-5; D is unclear. This receptor was obtained from a human donor who was the organ donor for an intestinal transplant. CDR3 bases: TGTGCCAGCAGCTTAATTGATCAGCCCCAGCATTTT. This codes for CASSLIDQPQHF.